This T cell receptor (beta chain) was observed in a study of cytotoxic CD8 clonotypes in ibrutinib-treated CLL. Study conclusions and caveats: Clonality, elevated at ibrutinib response, dropped back toward baseline at progression. Pretreatment clonality was elevated relative to age-matched healthy donors and paralleled circulating CD8+ T-cell counts. In sustained-remission versus progressing patients, sampling times differed.

The CDR3 totals 16 residues. V was trimmed by 0 bases and J by 6 bases, leaving 13 bases between them. Germline-derived CDR1 and CDR2 are SGHRS and YFSETQ. Depth targeted 1 in 200,000 to 1 in 1 million T cells, averaging roughly 9.7x coverage per clonotype. The repertoire was sequenced with immunoSEQ multiplex PCR; TCRdb's copy has only in-frame clones and lacks some. The sample comprises 150,000 or so clones, roughly 86% of which are singletons, and roughly 2% rests with the top ten. For this clone: Antigen specificity is unknown.

Sequenced material: PBMCs, taken after 12 months of ibrutinib treatment. The clonotype comes from a human donor with chronic lymphocytic leukemia. The gene calls are TRBV5-1 and TRBJ1-6; D is unresolved. For the CDR3, the DNA is TGCGCCAGCAGCTTGGCCGGCAGCGATCGTAATTCACCCCTCCACTTT. Protein: CASSLAGSDRNSPLHF.